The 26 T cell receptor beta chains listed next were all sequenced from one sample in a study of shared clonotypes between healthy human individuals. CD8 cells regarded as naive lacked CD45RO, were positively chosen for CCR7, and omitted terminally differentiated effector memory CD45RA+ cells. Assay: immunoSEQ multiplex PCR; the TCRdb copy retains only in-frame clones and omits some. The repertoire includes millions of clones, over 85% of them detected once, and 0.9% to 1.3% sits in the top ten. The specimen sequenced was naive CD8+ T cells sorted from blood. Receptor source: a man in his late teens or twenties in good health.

CDR3 sequence (DNA): TGTGCCAGCAGTCCTTTCCCGGACAGGGATAATGAAAAACTGTTTTTT. Protein: CASSPFPDRDNEKLFF. The chain has TRBV28 and TRBJ1-4, with TRBD1 matching over 8 bases. V shed 5 bases, J shed 4 bases, and the junction held 9 bases outside the gene matches. The CDR3 totals 16 residues. Looked up from germline, CDR1 is MDHEN and CDR2 is SYDVKM.

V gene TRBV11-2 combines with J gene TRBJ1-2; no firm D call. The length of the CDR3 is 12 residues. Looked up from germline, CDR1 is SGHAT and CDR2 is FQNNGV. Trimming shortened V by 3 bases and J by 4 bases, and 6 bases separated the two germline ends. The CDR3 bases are TGTGCCAGCAGCTTCGGTCTCTATGGCTACACCTTC. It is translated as CASSFGLYGYTF.

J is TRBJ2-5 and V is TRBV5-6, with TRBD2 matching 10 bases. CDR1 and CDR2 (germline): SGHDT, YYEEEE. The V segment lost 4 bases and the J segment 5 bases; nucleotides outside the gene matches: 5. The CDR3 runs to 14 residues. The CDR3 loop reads CASSLAGVGETQYF. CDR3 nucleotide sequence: TGTGCCAGCAGCCTAGCGGGGGTAGGGGAGACCCAGTACTTC.

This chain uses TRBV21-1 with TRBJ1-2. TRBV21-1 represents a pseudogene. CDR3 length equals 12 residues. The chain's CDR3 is CASSNWQGAPTF. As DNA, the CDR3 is TGTGCCAGCAGCAATTGGCAGGGAGCTCCCACCTTC.

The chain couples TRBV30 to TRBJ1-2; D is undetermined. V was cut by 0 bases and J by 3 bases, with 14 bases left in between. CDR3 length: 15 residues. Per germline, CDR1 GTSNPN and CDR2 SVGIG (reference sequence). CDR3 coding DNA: TGTGCCTGGAGTGTAGCGGCGGGGAACCACTATGGCTACACCTTC. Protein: CAWSVAAGNHYGYTF. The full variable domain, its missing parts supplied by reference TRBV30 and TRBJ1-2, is SQTIHQWPATLVQPVGSPLSLECTVEGTSNPNLYWYRQAAGRGLQLLFYSVGIGQISSEVPQNLSASRPQDRQFILSSKKLLLSDSGFYLCAWSVAAGNHYGYTFGSGTRLTVV.

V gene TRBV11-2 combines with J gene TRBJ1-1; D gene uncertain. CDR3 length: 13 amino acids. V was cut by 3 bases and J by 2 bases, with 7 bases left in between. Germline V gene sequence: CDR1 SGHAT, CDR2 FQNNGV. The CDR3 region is CASSFDINTEAFF. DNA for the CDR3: TGTGCCAGCAGCTTCGACATTAACACTGAAGCTTTCTTT.

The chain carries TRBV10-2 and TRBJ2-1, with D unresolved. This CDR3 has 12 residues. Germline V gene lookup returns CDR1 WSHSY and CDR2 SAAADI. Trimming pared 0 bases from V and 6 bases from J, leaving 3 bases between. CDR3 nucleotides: TGCGCCAGCAGTGAGTCAACCAATGAGCAGTTCTTC. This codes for CASSESTNEQFF.

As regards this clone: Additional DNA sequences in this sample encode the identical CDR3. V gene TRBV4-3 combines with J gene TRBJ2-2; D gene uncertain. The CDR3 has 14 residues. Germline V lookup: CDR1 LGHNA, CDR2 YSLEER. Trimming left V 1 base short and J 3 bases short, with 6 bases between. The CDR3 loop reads CASSQVADTGELFF. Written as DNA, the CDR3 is TGCGCCAGCAGCCAAGTTGCTGACACCGGGGAGCTGTTTTTT.

The CDR3 spells CASSPRKGLGGTDTQYF. The CDR3 region has the DNA TGTGCCAGCAGCCCCAGGAAAGGACTTGGGGGCACAGATACGCAGTATTTT. The chain is built from TRBV7-2 and TRBJ2-3; possible D gene TRBD2, 5 bases. CDR3 length equals 17 residues. Germline CDR1 is SGHTA and CDR2 is FQGNSA. The V and J ends lost 5 bases and 1 base respectively, with 19 bases between them.

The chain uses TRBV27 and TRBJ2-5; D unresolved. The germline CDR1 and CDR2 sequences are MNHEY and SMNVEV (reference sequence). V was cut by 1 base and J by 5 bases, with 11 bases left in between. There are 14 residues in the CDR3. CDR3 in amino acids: CASSLYGSLETQYF. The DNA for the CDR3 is TGTGCCAGCAGTTTATACGGGTCGTTGGAGACCCAGTACTTC.

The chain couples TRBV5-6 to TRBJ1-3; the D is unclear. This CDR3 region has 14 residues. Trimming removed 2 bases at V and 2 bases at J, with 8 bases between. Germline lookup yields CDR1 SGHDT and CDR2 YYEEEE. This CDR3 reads CASSFGMAGNTIYF. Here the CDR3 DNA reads TGTGCCAGCAGCTTCGGGATGGCTGGAAACACCATATATTTT.

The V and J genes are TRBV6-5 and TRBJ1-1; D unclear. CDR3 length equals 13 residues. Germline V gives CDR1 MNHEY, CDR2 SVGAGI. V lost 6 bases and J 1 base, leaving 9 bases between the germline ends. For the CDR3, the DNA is TGTGCCAGCAGCCCCGGAGCGAACACTGAAGCTTTCTTT. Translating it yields CASSPGANTEAFF.

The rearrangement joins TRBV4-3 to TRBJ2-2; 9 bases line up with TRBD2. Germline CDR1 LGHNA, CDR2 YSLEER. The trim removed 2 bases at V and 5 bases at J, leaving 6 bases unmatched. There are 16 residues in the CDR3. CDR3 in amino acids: CASSQQTSGLTGELFF. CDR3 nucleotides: TGCGCCAGCAGCCAACAGACTAGCGGCTTAACCGGGGAGCTGTTTTTT.

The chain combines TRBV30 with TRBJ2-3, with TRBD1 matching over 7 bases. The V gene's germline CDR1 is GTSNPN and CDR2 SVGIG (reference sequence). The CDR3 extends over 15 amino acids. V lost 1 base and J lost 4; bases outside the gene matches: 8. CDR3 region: CAWSGYITGADTQYF. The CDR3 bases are TGTGCCTGGAGTGGTTATATTACAGGGGCAGATACGCAGTATTTT.

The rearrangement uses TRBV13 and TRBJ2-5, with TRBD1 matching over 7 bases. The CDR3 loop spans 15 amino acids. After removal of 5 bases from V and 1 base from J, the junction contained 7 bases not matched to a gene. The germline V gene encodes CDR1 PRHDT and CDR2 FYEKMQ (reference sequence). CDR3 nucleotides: TGTGCCAGCAGCCGACAGGGTCAAGTCCAAGAGACCCAGTACTTC. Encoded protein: CASSRQGQVQETQYF.

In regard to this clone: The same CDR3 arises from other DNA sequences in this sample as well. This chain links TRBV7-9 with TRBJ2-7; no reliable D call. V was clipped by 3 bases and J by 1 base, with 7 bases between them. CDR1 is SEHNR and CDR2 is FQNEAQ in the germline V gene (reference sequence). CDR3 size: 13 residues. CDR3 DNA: TGTGCCAGCAGCTTCGGCGGTTCCTACGAGCAGTACTTC. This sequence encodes CASSFGGSYEQYF.

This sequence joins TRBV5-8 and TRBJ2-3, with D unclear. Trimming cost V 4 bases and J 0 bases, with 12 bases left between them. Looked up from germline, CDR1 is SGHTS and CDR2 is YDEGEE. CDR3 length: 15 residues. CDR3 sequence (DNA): TGTGCCAGCAGCAAACCGACACTTAGCACAGATACGCAGTATTTT. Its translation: CASSKPTLSTDTQYF.

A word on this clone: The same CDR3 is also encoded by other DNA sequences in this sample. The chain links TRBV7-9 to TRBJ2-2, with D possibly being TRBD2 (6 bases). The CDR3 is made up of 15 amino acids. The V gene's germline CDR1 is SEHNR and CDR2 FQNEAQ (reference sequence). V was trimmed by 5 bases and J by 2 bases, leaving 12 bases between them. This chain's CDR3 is CASSPGTGNTGELFF. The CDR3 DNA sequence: TGTGCCAGCAGCCCGGGGACTGGAAACACCGGGGAGCTGTTTTTT.

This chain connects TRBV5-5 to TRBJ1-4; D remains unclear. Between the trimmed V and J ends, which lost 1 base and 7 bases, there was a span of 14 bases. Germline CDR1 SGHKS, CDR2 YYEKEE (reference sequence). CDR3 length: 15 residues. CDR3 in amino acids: CASSLKAAASEKLFF. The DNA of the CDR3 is TGTGCCAGCAGCTTGAAGGCTGCCGCGAGTGAAAAACTGTTTTTT. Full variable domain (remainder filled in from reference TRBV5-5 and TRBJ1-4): DAGVTQSPTHLIKTRGQQVTLRCSPISGHKSVSWYQQVLGQGPQFIFQYYEKEERGRGNFPDRFSARQFPNYSSELNVNALLLGDSALYLCASSLKAAASEKLFFGSGTQLSVL.

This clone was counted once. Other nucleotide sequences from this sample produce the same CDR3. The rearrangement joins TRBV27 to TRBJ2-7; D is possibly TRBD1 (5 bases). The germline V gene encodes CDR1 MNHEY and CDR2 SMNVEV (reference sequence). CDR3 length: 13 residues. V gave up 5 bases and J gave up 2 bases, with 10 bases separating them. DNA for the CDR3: TGTGCCAGCAGTCCAGGGCTTGCCTACGAGCAGTACTTC. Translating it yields CASSPGLAYEQYF.

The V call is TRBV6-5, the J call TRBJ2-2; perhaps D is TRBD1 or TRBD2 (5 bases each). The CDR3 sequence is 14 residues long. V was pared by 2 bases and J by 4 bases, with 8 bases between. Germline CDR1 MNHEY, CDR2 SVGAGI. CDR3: CASSYGDLTGELFF. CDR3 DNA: TGTGCCAGCAGTTACGGGGACCTCACCGGGGAGCTGTTTTTT.

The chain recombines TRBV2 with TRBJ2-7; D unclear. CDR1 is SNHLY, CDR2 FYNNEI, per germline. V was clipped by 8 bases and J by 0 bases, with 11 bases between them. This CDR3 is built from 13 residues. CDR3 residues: CASSGLPSYEQYF. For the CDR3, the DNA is TGTGCCAGCTCCGGGCTCCCCTCCTACGAGCAGTACTTC.

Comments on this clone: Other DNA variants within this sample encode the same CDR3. The CDR3 nucleotides read TGTGCCAGCAGCCCCGGGAACACCGGGGAGCTGTTTTTT. Residues: CASSPGNTGELFF. The V gene is TRBV9, the J gene TRBJ2-2; D not certain. The germline CDR1 and CDR2 sequences are SGDLS and YYNGEE. This CDR3 is built from 13 residues. Trimming took off 4 bases at V and 1 base at J, with 5 bases between the two ends.

CDR3 region: CASSSRGWWAYGYTF. The DNA for the CDR3 is TGTGCCAGCAGCTCGAGGGGTTGGTGGGCCTATGGCTACACCTTC. The chain has TRBV7-9 and TRBJ1-2, with D possibly being TRBD1 (5 bases). V was clipped by 4 bases and J by 4 bases, with 16 bases between them. Germline-derived CDR1 and CDR2 are SEHNR and FQNEAQ (reference sequence). This CDR3 has 15 amino acids.

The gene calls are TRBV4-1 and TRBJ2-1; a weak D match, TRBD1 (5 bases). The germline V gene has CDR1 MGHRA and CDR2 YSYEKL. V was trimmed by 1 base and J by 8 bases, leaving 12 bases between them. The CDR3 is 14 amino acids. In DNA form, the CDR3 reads TGCGCCAGCAGCCAAGTGGCAGGGTTCCATGAGCAGTTCTTC. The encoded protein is CASSQVAGFHEQFF.

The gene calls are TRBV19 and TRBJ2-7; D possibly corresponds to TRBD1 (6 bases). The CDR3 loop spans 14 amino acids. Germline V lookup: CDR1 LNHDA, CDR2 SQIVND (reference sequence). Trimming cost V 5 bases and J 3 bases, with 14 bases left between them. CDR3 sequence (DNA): TGTGCCAGTAGTGTCACAGGGTGGGGCTACGAGCAGTACTTC. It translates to CASSVTGWGYEQYF.